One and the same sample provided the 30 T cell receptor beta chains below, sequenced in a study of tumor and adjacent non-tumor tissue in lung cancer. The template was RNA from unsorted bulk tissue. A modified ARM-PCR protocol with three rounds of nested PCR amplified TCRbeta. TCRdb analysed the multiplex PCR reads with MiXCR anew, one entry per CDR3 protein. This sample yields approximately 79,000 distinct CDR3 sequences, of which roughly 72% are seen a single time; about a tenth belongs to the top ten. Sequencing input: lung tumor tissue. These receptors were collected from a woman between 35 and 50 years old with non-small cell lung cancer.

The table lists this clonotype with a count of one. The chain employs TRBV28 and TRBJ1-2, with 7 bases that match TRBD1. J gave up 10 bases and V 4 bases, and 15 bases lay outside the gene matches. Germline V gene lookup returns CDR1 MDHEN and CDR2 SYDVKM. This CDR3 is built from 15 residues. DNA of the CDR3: TGTGCCAGCAGTTCCTTCAATGACAGGGCGAATGACTACACCTTC. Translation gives CASSSFNDRANDYTF.

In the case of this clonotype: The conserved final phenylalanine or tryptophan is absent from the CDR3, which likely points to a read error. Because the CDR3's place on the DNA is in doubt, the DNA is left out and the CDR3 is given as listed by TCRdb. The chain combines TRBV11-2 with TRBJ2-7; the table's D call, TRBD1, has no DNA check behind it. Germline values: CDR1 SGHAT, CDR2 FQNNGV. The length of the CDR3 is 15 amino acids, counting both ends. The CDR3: CASSLDPQGSYEQYI.

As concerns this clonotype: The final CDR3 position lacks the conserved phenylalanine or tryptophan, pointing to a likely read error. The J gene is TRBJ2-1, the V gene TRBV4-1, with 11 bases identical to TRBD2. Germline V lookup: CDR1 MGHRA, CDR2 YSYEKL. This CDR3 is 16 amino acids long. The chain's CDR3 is CASSQARLAGFNEQFI. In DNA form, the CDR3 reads TGCGCCAGTAGCCAAGCCAGACTAGCGGGATTTAATGAGCAGTTCATC.

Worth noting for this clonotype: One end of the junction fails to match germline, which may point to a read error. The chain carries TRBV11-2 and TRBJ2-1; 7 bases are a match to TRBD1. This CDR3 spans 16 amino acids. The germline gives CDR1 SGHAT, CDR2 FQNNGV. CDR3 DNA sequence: TGTGCCAACAGCTTAGCACGGACAGGCTCATACAATGGGCAGTTCTTC. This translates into CANSLARTGSYNGQFF.

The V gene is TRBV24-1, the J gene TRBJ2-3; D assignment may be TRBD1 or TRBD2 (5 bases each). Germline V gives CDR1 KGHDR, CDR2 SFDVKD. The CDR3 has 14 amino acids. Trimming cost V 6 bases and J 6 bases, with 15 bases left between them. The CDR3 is CATSHLGGGDTQYF. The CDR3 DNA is TGTGCCACCAGTCACCTTGGGGGTGGCGATACGCAGTATTTT.

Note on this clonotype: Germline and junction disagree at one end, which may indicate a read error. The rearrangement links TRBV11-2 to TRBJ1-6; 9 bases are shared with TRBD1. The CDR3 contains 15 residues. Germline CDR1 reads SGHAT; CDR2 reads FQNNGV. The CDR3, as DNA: TGCACCAGCAGCCCAATTGACAGGGGGACTTCACCTCTCCACTTT. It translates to CTSSPIDRGTSPLHF.

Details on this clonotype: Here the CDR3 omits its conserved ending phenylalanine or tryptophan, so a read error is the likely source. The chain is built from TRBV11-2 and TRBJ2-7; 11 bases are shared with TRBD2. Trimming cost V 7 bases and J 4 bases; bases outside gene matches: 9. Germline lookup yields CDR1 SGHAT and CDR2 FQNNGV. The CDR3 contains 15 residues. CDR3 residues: CASNHHGTSGYEQYS. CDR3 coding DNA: TGTGCCAGCAACCACCACGGGACTAGCGGATACGAGCAGTACTCC.

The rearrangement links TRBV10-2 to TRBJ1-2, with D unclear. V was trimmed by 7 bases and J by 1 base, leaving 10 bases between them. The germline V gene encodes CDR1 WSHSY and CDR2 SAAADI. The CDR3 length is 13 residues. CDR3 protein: CASMYRDNYGYTF. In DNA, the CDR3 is TGCGCCAGCATGTATCGAGATAACTATGGCTACACCTTC.

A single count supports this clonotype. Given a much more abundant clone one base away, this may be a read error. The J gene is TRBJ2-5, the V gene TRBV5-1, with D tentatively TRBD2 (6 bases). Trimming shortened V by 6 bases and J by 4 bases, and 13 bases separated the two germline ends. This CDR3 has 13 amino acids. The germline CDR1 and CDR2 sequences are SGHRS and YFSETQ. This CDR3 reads CASTPGVRETQYF. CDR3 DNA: TGCGCCAGCACCCCGGGAGTAAGAGAGACCCAGTACTTC.

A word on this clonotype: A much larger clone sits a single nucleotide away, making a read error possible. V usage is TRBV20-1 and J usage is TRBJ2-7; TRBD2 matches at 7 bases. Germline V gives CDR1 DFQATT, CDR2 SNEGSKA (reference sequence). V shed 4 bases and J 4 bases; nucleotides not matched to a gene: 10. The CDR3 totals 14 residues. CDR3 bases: TGCAGTGCTACGACGGGGACTAACGGGTACGAGCAGTACTTC. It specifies CSATTGTNGYEQYF.

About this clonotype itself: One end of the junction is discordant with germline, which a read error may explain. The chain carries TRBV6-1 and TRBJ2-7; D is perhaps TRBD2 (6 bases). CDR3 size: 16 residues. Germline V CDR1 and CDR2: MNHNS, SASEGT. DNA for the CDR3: TGTGCCAGCTGTGAAGACGAGGGAGGCGGTTCGTACGAGCAGTACTTC. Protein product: CASCEDEGGGSYEQYF.

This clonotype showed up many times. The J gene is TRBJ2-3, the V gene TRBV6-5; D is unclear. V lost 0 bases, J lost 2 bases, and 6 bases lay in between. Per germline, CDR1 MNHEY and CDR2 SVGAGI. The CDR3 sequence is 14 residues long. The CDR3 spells CASSYSDPTDTQYF. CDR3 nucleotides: TGTGCCAGCAGTTACTCGGACCCCACAGATACGCAGTATTTT.

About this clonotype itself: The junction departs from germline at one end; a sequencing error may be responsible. The CDR3 sequence: CASTRTANTDAFF. CDR3 DNA: TGTGCCAGCACCAGGACTGCTAACACTGATGCTTTCTTT. V gene TRBV11-3 combines with J gene TRBJ1-1; the D is unclear. There are 13 residues in the CDR3. In germline, CDR1 is SGHNT, CDR2 YENEEA. The complete variable domain, with remaining parts taken from reference TRBV11-3 and TRBJ1-1, reads EAGVVQSPRYKIIEKKQPVAFWCNPISGHNTLYWYLQNLGQGPELLIRYENEEAVDDSQLPKDRFSAERLKGVDSTLKIQPAELGDSAVYLCASTRTANTDAFFGQGTRLTVV.

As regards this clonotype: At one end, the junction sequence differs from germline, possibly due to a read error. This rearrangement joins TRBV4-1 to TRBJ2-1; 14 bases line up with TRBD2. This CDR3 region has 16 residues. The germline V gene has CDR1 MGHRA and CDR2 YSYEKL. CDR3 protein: CTSSQAGTSGSLEQFF. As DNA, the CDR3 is TGTACCAGCAGCCAAGCAGGGACTAGCGGGAGTCTTGAGCAGTTTTTC.

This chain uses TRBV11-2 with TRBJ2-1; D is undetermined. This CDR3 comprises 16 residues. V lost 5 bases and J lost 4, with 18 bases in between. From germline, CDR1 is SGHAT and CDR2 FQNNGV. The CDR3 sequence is CASSKSLLALYNEQFF. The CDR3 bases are TGTGCCAGCAGCAAGTCACTACTTGCACTGTACAATGAGCAGTTCTTC.

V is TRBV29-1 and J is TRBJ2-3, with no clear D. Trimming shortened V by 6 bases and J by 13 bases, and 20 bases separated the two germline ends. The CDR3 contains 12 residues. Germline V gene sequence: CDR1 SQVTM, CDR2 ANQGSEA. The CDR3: CSVPDRADTEYF. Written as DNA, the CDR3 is TGCAGCGTCCCCGACCGGGCAGATACAGAGTATTTT.

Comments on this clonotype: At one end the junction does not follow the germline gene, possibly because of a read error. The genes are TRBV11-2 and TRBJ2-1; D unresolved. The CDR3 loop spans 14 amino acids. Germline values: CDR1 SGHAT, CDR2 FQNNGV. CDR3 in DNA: TGTACCAGCAGCTGTACTATCGGAAACAATGAGCAGTTCTTC. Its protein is CTSSCTIGNNEQFF. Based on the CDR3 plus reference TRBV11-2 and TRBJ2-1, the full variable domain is EAGVAQSPRYKIIEKRQSVAFWCNPISGHATLYWYQQILGQGPKLLIQFQNNGVVDDSQLPKDRFSAERLKGVDSTLKIQPAKLEDSAVYLCTSSCTIGNNEQFFGPGTRLTVL.

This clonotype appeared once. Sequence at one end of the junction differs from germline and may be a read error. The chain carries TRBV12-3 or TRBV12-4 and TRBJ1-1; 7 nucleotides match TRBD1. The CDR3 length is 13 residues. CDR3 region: CVSGTSTGTEAFF. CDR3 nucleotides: TGTGTCAGCGGTACCTCGACAGGGACTGAAGCTTTCTTT.

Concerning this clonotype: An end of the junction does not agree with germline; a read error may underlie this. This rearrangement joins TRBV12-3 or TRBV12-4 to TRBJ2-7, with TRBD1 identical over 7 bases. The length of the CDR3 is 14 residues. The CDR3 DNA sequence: TGTGTCAGCAGTTTTGGATCAGGGGGAAACGAGCAGTACTTC. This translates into CVSSFGSGGNEQYF.

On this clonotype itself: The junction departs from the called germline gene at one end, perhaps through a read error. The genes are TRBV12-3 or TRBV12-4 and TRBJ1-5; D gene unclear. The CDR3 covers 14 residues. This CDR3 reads CTSSFLGLNQPHHF. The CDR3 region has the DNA TGTACCAGCAGTTTCCTGGGCCTCAATCAGCCCCATCATTTT.

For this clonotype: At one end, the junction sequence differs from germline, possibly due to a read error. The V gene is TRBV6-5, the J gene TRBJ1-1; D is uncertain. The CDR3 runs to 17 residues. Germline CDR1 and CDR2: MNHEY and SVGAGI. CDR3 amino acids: CASILLGLARLNIEAFF. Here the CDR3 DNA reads TGTGCTAGCATCTTACTTGGGCTAGCTAGGCTAAACATTGAAGCTTTCTTT.

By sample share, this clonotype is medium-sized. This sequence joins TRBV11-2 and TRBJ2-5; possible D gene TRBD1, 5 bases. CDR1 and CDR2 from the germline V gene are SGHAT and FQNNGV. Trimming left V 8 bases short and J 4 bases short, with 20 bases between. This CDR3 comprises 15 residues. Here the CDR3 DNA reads TGTGCCAGCCGATACAGAACCGGACAATCAGAGACCCAGTACTTC. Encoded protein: CASRYRTGQSETQYF. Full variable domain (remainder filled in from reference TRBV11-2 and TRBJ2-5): EAGVAQSPRYKIIEKRQSVAFWCNPISGHATLYWYQQILGQGPKLLIQFQNNGVVDDSQLPKDRFSAERLKGVDSTLKIQPAKLEDSAVYLCASRYRTGQSETQYFGPGTRLLVL.

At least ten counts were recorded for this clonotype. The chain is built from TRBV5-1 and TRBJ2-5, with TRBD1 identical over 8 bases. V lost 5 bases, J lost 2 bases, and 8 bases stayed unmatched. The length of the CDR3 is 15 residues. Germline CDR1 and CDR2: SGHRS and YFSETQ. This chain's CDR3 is CASRPGQVGQETQYF. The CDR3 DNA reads TGCGCCAGCAGACCGGGACAGGTGGGGCAAGAGACCCAGTACTTC.

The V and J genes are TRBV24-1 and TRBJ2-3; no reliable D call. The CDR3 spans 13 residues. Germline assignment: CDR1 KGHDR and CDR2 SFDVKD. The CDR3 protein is CTVSDSTTDTQYF. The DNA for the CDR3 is TGTACCGTCAGTGATTCCACGACAGATACGCAGTATTTT.

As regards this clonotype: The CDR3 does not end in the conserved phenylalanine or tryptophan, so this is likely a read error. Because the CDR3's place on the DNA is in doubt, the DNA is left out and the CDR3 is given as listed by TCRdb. CDR3 protein: CARSGRTKYI. The genes are TRBV11-3 and TRBJ2-5; TRBD1 reflects the table's D call only, with no check against the DNA. The CDR3 has 10 amino acids, counting both end residues. CDR1 is SGHNT and CDR2 is YENEEA in the germline V gene.

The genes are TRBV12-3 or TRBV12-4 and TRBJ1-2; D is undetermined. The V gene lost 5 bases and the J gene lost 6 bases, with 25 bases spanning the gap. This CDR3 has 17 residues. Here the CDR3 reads CASSPNHVDTPSHGYTF. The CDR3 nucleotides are TGTGCCAGCAGTCCCAATCATGTGGATACACCCTCCCATGGCTACACCTTC.

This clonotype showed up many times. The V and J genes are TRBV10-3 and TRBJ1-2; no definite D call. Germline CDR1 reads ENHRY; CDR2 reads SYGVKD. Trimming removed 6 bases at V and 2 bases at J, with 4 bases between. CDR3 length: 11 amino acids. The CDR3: CAIRDNYGYTF. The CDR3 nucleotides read TGTGCCATCAGGGACAACTATGGCTACACCTTC.

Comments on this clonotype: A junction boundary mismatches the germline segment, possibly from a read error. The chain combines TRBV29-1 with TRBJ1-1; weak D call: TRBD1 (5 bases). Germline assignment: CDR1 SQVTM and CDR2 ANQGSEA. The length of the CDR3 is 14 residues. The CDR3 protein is CNVQFRATNTEAFF. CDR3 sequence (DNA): TGTAACGTACAGTTCAGGGCGACGAACACTGAAGCTTTCTTT.

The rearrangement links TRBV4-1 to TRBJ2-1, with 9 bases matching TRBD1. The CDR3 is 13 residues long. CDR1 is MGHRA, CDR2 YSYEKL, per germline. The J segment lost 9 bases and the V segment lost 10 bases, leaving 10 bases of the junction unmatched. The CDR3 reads CAIVQGAYAEQFF. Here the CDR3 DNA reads TGCGCCATAGTACAGGGGGCGTATGCTGAGCAGTTCTTC.

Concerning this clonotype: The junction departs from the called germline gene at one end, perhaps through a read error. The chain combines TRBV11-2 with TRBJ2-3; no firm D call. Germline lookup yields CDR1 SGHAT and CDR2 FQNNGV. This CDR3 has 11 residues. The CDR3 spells CVSSLSETQYF. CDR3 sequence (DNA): TGTGTCAGCAGCTTATCAGAAACGCAGTATTTC.